This TCR beta chain comes out of a study of blood T cell repertoires in COVID-19. Study overall: Sites across the United States, Italy and Spain contributed samples from acute and convalescent COVID-19. The cDNA or gDNA used as material had been derived from T cells, B-cell-depleted T cells, or PBMCs.

Per the study methods: Amplification of reference gene primers provided the estimated nucleated cell counts. Sequenced by immunoSEQ multiplex PCR; TCRdb stores in-frame clones only, minus some. The DNA gave D and trimming, while V, J and clone size come from that table. The profile shows some 230,000 clones, just over 85% of them singletons. This CDR3 spans 14 amino acids. Germline V gives CDR1 SEHNR, CDR2 FQNEAQ (reference sequence). The ends were cut back, 3 bases at V and 2 bases at J, with 9 bases in the middle. The receptor was derived from a man aged 25 to 40 who had recovered from COVID-19. The chain recombines TRBV7-9 with TRBJ2-3; D not resolved. The material sequenced was peripheral blood. The CDR3 bases are TGTGCCAGCAGCTTGGCACAGATCACAGATACGCAGTATTTT. Translation gives CASSLAQITDTQYF.